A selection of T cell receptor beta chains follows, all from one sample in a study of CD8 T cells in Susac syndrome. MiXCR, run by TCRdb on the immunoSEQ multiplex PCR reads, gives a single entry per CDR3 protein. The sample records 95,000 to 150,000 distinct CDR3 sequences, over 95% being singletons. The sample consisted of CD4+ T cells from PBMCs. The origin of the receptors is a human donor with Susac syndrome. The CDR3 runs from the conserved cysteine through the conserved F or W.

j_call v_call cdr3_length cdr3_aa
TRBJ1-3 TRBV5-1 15 CASSRTLASGNTIYF
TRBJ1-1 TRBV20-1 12 CSAKQGLSQAFF
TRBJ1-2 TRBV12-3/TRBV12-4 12 CASSFGGGGYTF
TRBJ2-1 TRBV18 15 CASSPTGLAGEEQFF
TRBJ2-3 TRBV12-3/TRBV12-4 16 CASTPGRALGTDTQYF
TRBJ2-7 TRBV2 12 CASSPPAYEQYF
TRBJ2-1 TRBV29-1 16 CSVGAPGSGRGNEQFF
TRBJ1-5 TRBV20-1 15 CSARDLGNSNQPQHF
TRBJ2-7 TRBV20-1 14 CSAATSGAPYEQYF
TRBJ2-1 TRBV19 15 CASSNTAGGHNEQFF
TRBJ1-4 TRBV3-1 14 CASSQTVQGEKLFF
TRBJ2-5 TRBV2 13 CASSWQGQETQYF
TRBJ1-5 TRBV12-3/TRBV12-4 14 CASSPGRSNQPQHF
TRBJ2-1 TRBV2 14 CASTWTVSYNEQFF
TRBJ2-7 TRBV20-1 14 CSAVHGREPYEQYF
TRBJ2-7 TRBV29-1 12 CSVGQGSYEQYF
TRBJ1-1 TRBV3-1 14 CASSPGQLSTEAFF
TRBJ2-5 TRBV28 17 CASSLGRLGTQQETQYF
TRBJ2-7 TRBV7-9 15 CASSLRRLGGYEQYF
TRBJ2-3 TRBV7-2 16 CASIPVGGRITDTQYF
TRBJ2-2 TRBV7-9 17 CASSLDRLAENTGELFF
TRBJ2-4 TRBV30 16 CAWSPPGGEAKNIQYF
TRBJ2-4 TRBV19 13 CASSIRGSDIQYF
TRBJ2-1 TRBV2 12 CASSQLDYEQFF
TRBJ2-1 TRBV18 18 CASSPPLGVADSYNEQFF
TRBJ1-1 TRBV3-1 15 CASSQDFAPHTEAFF
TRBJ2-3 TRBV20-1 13 CSARITRTDTQYF
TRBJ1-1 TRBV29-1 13 CSTRTGTNTEAFF
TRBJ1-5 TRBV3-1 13 CASSQGGNQPQHF
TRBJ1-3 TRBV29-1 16 CSVEDRTGASGNTIYF
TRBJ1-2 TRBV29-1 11 CSVATNYGYTF
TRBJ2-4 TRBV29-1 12 CASGTYKNIQYF
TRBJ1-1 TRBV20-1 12 CSATGANTEAFF
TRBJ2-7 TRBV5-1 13 CASSPTDAYEQYF
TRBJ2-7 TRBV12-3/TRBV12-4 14 CASSHAGGFYEQYF
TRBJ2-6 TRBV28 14 CASSLHSGANVLTF
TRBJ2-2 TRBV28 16 CASSPLGASNTGELFF
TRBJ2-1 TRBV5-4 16 CASSPPRSGHYNEQFF
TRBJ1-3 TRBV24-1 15 CATSDPRDSGNTIYF
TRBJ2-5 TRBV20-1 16 CSARPKGQGVGETQYF
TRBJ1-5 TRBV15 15 CATSREGGSNQPQHF
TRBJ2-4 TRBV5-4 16 CASSTGHTGAKNIQYF
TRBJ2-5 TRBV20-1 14 CSATQAGVRETQYF
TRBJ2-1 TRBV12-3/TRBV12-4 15 CASSFLASPADEQFF
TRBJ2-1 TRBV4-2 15 CASSQRARSYNEQFF